The present TCR beta chain was sequenced within a study of blood T cells in healthy people across ages (dated by TCRdb to the mid-2010s). Regarding the study in general: In model experiments, roughly one uniquely barcoded TCR beta cDNA molecule per two T cells was captured by template switching. The donors were divided into four age groups: young (average around 15 years), middle-aged (approximately 41), aged (about 60) and long-lived (around 87). Using the same blood draw, the study looked at two additional independent replicas of 1 million unique cDNA reads for two donors, one aged 18 to 30 and the other aged 80 or older. The study measured age-related changes in TCR beta repertoire diversity using deep sequencing normalized with unique cDNA molecular identifiers.

As concerns this clonotype: Its antigen target is currently unknown. No base-level quality is on record; no much larger clone is a single base apart.

Systemically healthy Caucasian individuals from Russia, 35 to 40 in total and aged about 6 to 95 years, were included as donors. Around 10 milliliters of peripheral blood were collected from each donor into EDTA-treated Vacutainer tubes. PBMCs were isolated by Ficoll-Paque density-gradient centrifugation, with at least 7 million obtained per sample. Trizol reagent was used to extract total RNA from PBMCs, with at least 6 micrograms per sample. The percentages of naive CD45RAhigh/CD27high T cells were determined by flow cytometry on a PBMC aliquot from every donor. Study-wide conclusions, independent of this receptor: Because donor CMV infection status was unknown, age-related changes in expanded clonotypes were potentially confounded. Estimates of total diversity based on one million sequenced T cells were considered lower bounds and underestimates. Observed TCR beta diversity per million T cells fell roughly linearly with age, and a significant reduction was already apparent by age around 39. Because profiling used bulk unsorted PBMCs, naive and antigen-experienced compartments could not be compared conclusively. There was a strong correlation between observed TCR beta diversity and the percentage of naive T cells measured by flow cytometry. The long-lived group showed more naive CD4+ T cells, fewer expanded clones and increased TCR diversity than the aged group, suggesting age selection.

Trimming costs V 3 bases and J 8 bases, and their ends lie 11 bases apart. The CDR3 holds 12 amino acids from the cysteine to the phenylalanine. CDR3 DNA only is kept here, 36 bases in frame from base 1. The CDR1 and CDR2 encoded by the germline V gene (reference sequence) are DFQATT and SNEGSKA. Library preparation employed 5' RACE. Reads for this sample came from an Illumina HiSeq 2500. The second PCR ran for roughly 7 to 11 cycles and used a J-beta primer mix along with a sample-barcoded 5' primer. A template-switch 5' adaptor carrying 12 random nucleotides introduced a unique molecular identifier onto each TCR beta cDNA molecule. Each sample yielded at least 3 million CDR3-containing paired-end reads. All of the RNA was converted into first-strand cDNA using the Mint cDNA synthesis kit, with a TRBC-specific oligonucleotide serving as the primer. After uracil-DNA glycosylase treatment, a first 18-cycle PCR used universal primers M1SS and BC2_uni_R on all cDNA. As for how the authors treated the data: For normalization, 1 million high-quality reads, each with a distinct molecular identifier, were randomly selected from each sample. Reads with shared molecular identifiers were discarded instead of being binned into consensus sequences. CDR3 identification, clonotype clustering and error correction used MiTCR with a Q25 quality threshold and the strictest error-elimination algorithm. A nonparametric unseen species model using Euler transformation provided a lower-bound estimate of total TCR beta diversity. The raw public reads went through TCRdb reprocessing: fastp at Q25, MiXCR clone calling, in-frame beta chains kept. One record per CDR3 amino acid sequence lists the most common genes and DNA. The V and J calls come from TCRdb's annotation, not from the publication. Across this sample there are around 780,000 distinct CDR3 sequences, with 25% to 30% seen only once. Jointly, the top ten make up about 3% of the sample.

Another study also made use of these data, one on T cells of mothers and their children. The second paper states: The donors were nine systemically healthy Caucasian individuals, made up of three mothers and their six children. cDNA synthesis consumed the entire amount of extracted RNA, loaded at approximately 1.4 ug RNA in each 15 ul reaction. In the second PCR, sample barcodes and 2-4 random nucleotides were introduced via the M1S primer. More than 9 million TCR beta CDR3 reads were obtained from each mother, and millions of reads were obtained from each child. Thymic selection shapes the output of TCR recombination in a similar way in related and unrelated pairs, and inherited differences have a minor effect. Normalized repertoire overlap was always slightly but never significantly higher in related than unrelated mother-child pairs. Persistent microchimeric T cell clones were not detected, at a sensitivity of approximately 100 clones per million clonotypes. To look for features that set related mother-child pairs apart from unrelated individuals, the researchers ran deep NGS to compare the TCR beta repertoires of mothers and children. The mean age was approximately 41 +/- 4 years for the mothers and approximately 11 +/- 4 years for the children. After adapter ligation was performed with NEBNext reagents, the libraries were sequenced on an Illumina HiSeq 2000 with 100+100 nt paired-end reads. To prevent cross-contamination, the mother and child libraries were prepared a month apart and were sequenced in separate runs. For each donor, between roughly 500,000 and 2,200,000 distinct TCR beta clonotypes were identified. Naive TCR beta clonotypes were estimated from low-frequency clonotypes matched to each donor's FACS-determined naive share, without sorting.

This receptor chain uses TRBV20-1 and TRBJ2-1, and perhaps TRBD1 as D gene, on 6 matching bases. The TCR originated in a boy under 18 in good health. Sequencing was done on a sample of blood. For the CDR3, the sequence is CSASYRADEQFF. The DNA sequence follows: TGCAGTGCTAGTTACAGGGCTGATGAGCAGTTCTTC.